Below, 22 T cell receptor beta chains from the same sample are listed, as sequenced in a study of shared clonotypes between healthy human individuals. Terminally differentiated effector memory CD45RA+ cells were excluded by CCR7 positive selection of CD45RO-negative cells. Measured with immunoSEQ multiplex PCR; TCRdb has only the in-frame clones, and not every one. The sample records 2 million to 2.5 million clones, about 95% being singletons. The sample comprised naive CD8+ T cells sorted from blood. Receptors originate from a man aged 18 to 30 in good health.

V and J are TRBV27 and TRBJ2-1; D not resolved. CDR3 size: 15 residues. V lost 5 bases and J lost 0, with 11 bases in between. Germline CDR1 reads MNHEY; CDR2 reads SMNVEV (reference sequence). The CDR3 nucleotides are TGTGCCAGCAGTCCCCTTGGCCTCTCCTACAATGAGCAGTTCTTC. Amino acid sequence: CASSPLGLSYNEQFF.

This clone was recorded only once. V usage is TRBV29-1 and J usage is TRBJ2-5; 7 nucleotides align to TRBD1. Germline assignment: CDR1 SQVTM and CDR2 ANQGSEA. The CDR3 sequence is 14 residues long. V shed 5 bases, J shed 4 bases, and the junction held 10 bases outside the gene matches. The CDR3 is CSVTLRGGGETQYF. The CDR3 coding sequence is TGCAGCGTTACACTGAGAGGGGGCGGAGAGACCCAGTACTTC. Supplemented by reference TRBV29-1 and TRBJ2-5, the full variable domain reads SAVISQKPSRDICQRGTSLTIQCQVDSQVTMMFWYRQQPGQSLTLIATANQGSEATYESGFVIDKFPISRPNLTFSTLTVSNMSPEDSSIYLCSVTLRGGGETQYFGPGTRLLVL.

The J gene is TRBJ1-2, the V gene TRBV28; maybe TRBD1 (5 bases). V lost 0 bases to trimming and J lost 3 bases, with 17 bases between them. Per the germline V gene, CDR1 is MDHEN and CDR2 is SYDVKM. The CDR3 has 17 amino acids. The CDR3 bases are TGTGCCAGCAGTTTATGGGGGGTGGCAGGGCCGGACTATGGCTACACCTTC. It specifies CASSLWGVAGPDYGYTF.

Regarding this clone: Distinct nucleotide sequences in the sample also encode this CDR3. The chain uses TRBV19 and TRBJ1-1; the D is unclear. Between the trimmed V and J ends, which lost 3 bases and 1 base, there was a span of 6 bases. Germline values: CDR1 LNHDA, CDR2 SQIVND (reference sequence). This CDR3 contains 13 residues. The DNA of the CDR3 is TGTGCCAGTAGTATTGCTCAGAACACTGAAGCTTTCTTT. Protein: CASSIAQNTEAFF.

The chain links TRBV4-1 to TRBJ2-1, with D unclear. The CDR3 spans 11 residues. V lost 5 bases, J lost 10 bases, and 9 bases lay in between. In germline, CDR1 is MGHRA, CDR2 YSYEKL. The DNA for the CDR3 is TGCGCCAGCAGCACTACTTGGGAGCAGTTCTTC. This encodes CASSTTWEQFF.

CDR3 loop: CALMAANYGYTF. The CDR3 DNA sequence: TGTGCCCTGATGGCTGCTAACTATGGCTACACCTTC. The rearrangement uses TRBV30 and TRBJ1-2, with unresolved D. The CDR3 contains 12 residues. The V end lost 8 bases, the J end lost 0 bases, and 10 bases lay between the germline ends. The germline CDR1 and CDR2 sequences are GTSNPN and SVGIG (reference sequence).

A remark on this clone: This specimen includes other DNA sequences encoding the same CDR3. The chain employs TRBV7-2 and TRBJ2-1, with TRBD2 identical over 10 bases. Trimming at V came to 4 bases and at J to 2 bases, leaving 2 bases not matched to a gene. The CDR3 loop spans 15 amino acids. Germline-derived CDR1 and CDR2 are SGHTA and FQGNSA. This CDR3 is CASSWTSGTYNEQFF. The CDR3 bases are TGTGCCAGCAGCTGGACTAGCGGAACCTACAATGAGCAGTTCTTC.

V usage is TRBV5-1 and J usage is TRBJ2-3; maybe TRBD1 (6 bases). The CDR3 has 14 amino acids. Germline-derived CDR1 and CDR2 are SGHRS and YFSETQ. The V end lost 3 bases, the J end lost 2 bases, and 10 bases lay between the germline ends. CDR3 sequence: CASSWGTNTDTQYF. DNA for the CDR3: TGCGCCAGCAGCTGGGGGACAAACACAGATACGCAGTATTTT.

A few counts support this clone. V gene TRBV2 combines with J gene TRBJ1-3; the D is unclear. The length of the CDR3 is 14 residues. V was trimmed by 5 bases and J by 0 bases, leaving 8 bases between them. CDR1 and CDR2 from the germline V gene are SNHLY and FYNNEI. The CDR3 nucleotides are TGTGCCAGCAGTCCACAGTTCTCTGGAAACACCATATATTTT. As protein: CASSPQFSGNTIYF.

Remarks on this clone: The identical CDR3 is also encoded by other nucleotide sequences in the sample. This chain connects TRBV5-1 to TRBJ2-7, with 7 positions matching TRBD2. Looked up from germline, CDR1 is SGHRS and CDR2 is YFSETQ. J gave up 4 bases and V 0 bases, and 4 bases lay outside the gene matches. The CDR3 is 14 residues long. The CDR3 sequence: CASSLAGGTYEQYF. In DNA, the CDR3 is TGCGCCAGCAGCTTGGCGGGGGGAACTTACGAGCAGTACTTC.

V and J are TRBV4-2 and TRBJ1-1; D is unclear. V lost 1 base to trimming and J lost 2 bases, with 11 bases between them. This CDR3 region has 15 residues. The germline gives CDR1 LGHNA, CDR2 YNFKEQ. The CDR3 here is CASSQAGTGNTEAFF. CDR3 DNA: TGTGCCAGCAGCCAAGCGGGCACGGGAAACACTGAAGCTTTCTTT.

In regard to this clone: Other nucleotide sequences in the sample specify the same CDR3. The V and J genes are TRBV19 and TRBJ1-5, with 7 bases matching TRBD1. V trimming: 5 bases; J trimming: 4 bases; junction bases outside the gene matches: 8. Per the germline V gene, CDR1 is LNHDA and CDR2 is SQIVND (reference sequence). This CDR3 contains 15 residues. CDR3 residues: CASSPRDSSNQPQHF. CDR3 in DNA: TGTGCCAGTAGTCCAAGGGACAGTTCTAATCAGCCCCAGCATTTT. Together with reference TRBV19 and TRBJ1-5, the CDR3 gives the full variable domain: DGGITQSPKYLFRKEGQNVTLSCEQNLNHDAMYWYRQDPGQGLRLIYYSQIVNDFQKGDIAEGYSVSREKKESFPLTVTSAQKNPTAFYLCASSPRDSSNQPQHFGDGTRLSIL.

On this clone itself: Other DNA sequences in the same sample also yield this CDR3. The genes are TRBV11-2 and TRBJ2-7; D unclear. The CDR3 sequence is 12 residues long. Deletions cut 5 bases from V and 2 bases from J, with 7 bases between. CDR1 is SGHAT, CDR2 FQNNGV, per germline. For the CDR3, the DNA is TGTGCCAGCAGCCCCGGAACCTACGAGCAGTACTTC. Protein: CASSPGTYEQYF.

J is TRBJ1-4 and V is TRBV6-1; D perhaps matches TRBD1 (5 bases). There are 15 residues in the CDR3. V was trimmed by 5 bases and J by 4 bases, leaving 14 bases between them. The germline CDR1 and CDR2 sequences are MNHNS and SASEGT. CDR3 DNA: TGTGCCAGCAGTTCCGGGACTGGGGTTAATGAAAAACTGTTTTTT. Amino acids: CASSSGTGVNEKLFF.

This chain links TRBV4-1 with TRBJ1-5, with TRBD1 identical over 7 bases. CDR1 MGHRA and CDR2 YSYEKL come from the germline V gene. The CDR3 spans 15 residues. V gave up 3 bases and J gave up 6 bases; unmatched junction bases: 8. In DNA, the CDR3 is TGCGCCAGCAGCCAGGTAACAGGGGAAGTTCAGCCCCAGCATTTT. This translates into CASSQVTGEVQPQHF.

The V call is TRBV28, the J call TRBJ1-5; tentative D call: TRBD1 (5 bases). Trimming cost V 6 bases and J 1 base, with 13 bases left between them. The CDR3 is made up of 15 amino acids. Germline V gene lookup returns CDR1 MDHEN and CDR2 SYDVKM. Here the CDR3 reads CASSPGGLSNQPQHF. CDR3 DNA: TGTGCCAGCAGCCCCGGGGGATTAAGCAATCAGCCCCAGCATTTT.

The V gene is TRBV2, the J gene TRBJ2-5; D is uncertain. The V end was cut by 4 bases, the J end by 4 bases, with 10 bases between. The CDR3 runs 13 residues. In germline, CDR1 is SNHLY, CDR2 FYNNEI. The CDR3 DNA reads as TGTGCCAGCAGTGCCGGAAGTTCAGAGACCCAGTACTTC. Protein sequence: CASSAGSSETQYF.

The chain couples TRBV5-1 to TRBJ1-5, with unresolved D. The CDR3 has 15 residues. Germline V gene data show CDR1 as SGHRS and CDR2 as YFSETQ. V lost 1 base, J lost 4 bases, and 12 bases lay in between. The CDR3 DNA sequence: TGCGCCAGCAGCTTGACCGGGCAGGCTAATCAGCCCCAGCATTTT. It encodes CASSLTGQANQPQHF.

The J gene is TRBJ2-7, the V gene TRBV5-1, with D possibly being TRBD1 (6 bases). The ends were cut back, 0 bases at V and 5 bases at J, with 12 bases in the middle. Germline V gene lookup returns CDR1 SGHRS and CDR2 YFSETQ. This CDR3 is built from 14 residues. As DNA, the CDR3 is TGCGCCAGCAGCTTGGCCTTAGGGGGTCACGAGCAGTACTTC. Its protein is CASSLALGGHEQYF.

The V gene is TRBV14, the J gene TRBJ2-2; D gene uncertain. The germline gives CDR1 SGHDN, CDR2 FVKESK. The V and J ends lost 0 bases and 4 bases respectively, with 9 bases between them. This CDR3 comprises 15 residues. The CDR3 loop is CASSQETMGTGELFF. As DNA, the CDR3 is TGTGCCAGCAGCCAAGAGACCATGGGCACCGGGGAGCTGTTTTTT.

This chain uses TRBV4-2 with TRBJ2-3, with D unresolved. V lost 6 bases, J lost 2 bases, and 9 bases lay in between. Germline CDR1 is LGHNA and CDR2 is YNFKEQ. The CDR3 spans 13 residues. The chain's CDR3 is CASRELDTDTQYF. DNA for the CDR3: TGTGCCAGCAGAGAATTAGACACAGATACGCAGTATTTT.

The chain links TRBV5-4 to TRBJ1-1, with 8 bases that match TRBD1. Looked up from germline, CDR1 is SGHNT and CDR2 is YYREEE (reference sequence). There are 15 residues in the CDR3. After removal of 1 base from V and 6 bases from J, the junction contained 8 bases not matched to a gene. The CDR3 reads CASSLQGAKSSEAFF. The DNA of the CDR3 is TGTGCCAGCAGCTTGCAGGGGGCGAAAAGCTCTGAAGCTTTCTTT.